This T cell receptor beta chain was obtained from a study of human T cells and chemical hapten exposure. As to time point: patch test 1, 2 weeks after DPC sensitization. Stated treatment: therapeutic diphenylcyclopropenone sensitization with weekly scalp DPC. TCRdb reanalysed the RACE reads using MiXCR and keeps one entry per CDR3 protein. The profile shows fewer than 500,000 distinct CDR3 sequences, more than 4.5% of them singletons. The CDR3 runs 15 residues. In germline, CDR1 is MNHNS, CDR2 SASEGT. V shed 8 bases and J shed 0 bases, with 14 bases lying between them. V and J are TRBV6-1 and TRBJ1-3, with unresolved D. The sequence was obtained from a woman in her 50s with alopecia areata. Some clones in this sample may be carry-over from other donors' samples. The sample was whole blood, taken in connection with sensitization to the hapten diphenylcyclopropenone (DPC). CDR3 sequence (DNA): TGTGCCAGCTCGACCTCCGGCAACTCTGGAAACACCATATATTTT. It yields the protein CASSTSGNSGNTIYF.